This entry is about one TCR delta chain. This clone is characterized as large (0.1 to 1%). The antigen it binds to is not known. Base qualities are missing; no much larger clone stands one base away. The sample contains more than one DNA sequence encoding this CDR3. The method was RT-PCR. The instrument was an Illumina MiSeq. TCRdb called clones from the public reads with CATT, and repeated DNA sequences were later combined into one row. For this sample there are about 1,100 delta-chain clones; about 9% appear just once. The ten largest clones represent 64% of the sample. The data are from a study of gamma-delta T cells after stem cell transplantation (dated by TCRdb to about 2016). Reading the germline V gene gives CDR1 GEAIGNYY and CDR2 EKD. Compared with germline, V lacks 1 base and J lacks 1 base; bases without a gene match: 18. Taken from cysteine to phenylalanine, the CDR3 has 21 residues. CDR3 DNA is the only sequence kept; it has 63 bases, read in frame from the first base.

This clonotype was obtained from a human donor. It is not recorded whose cells these are; they may come from a transplant donor. This chain is built from TRDV2 and TRDJ1, with 12 junctional bases fitting TRDD3. What was sequenced was gamma-delta T cells. CDR3 reads: CACDTLRGLGDTESGTDKLIF. The nucleotides read TGTGCCTGTGACACTCTGAGGGGACTGGGGGATACAGAGTCGGGCACCGATAAACTCATCTTT.